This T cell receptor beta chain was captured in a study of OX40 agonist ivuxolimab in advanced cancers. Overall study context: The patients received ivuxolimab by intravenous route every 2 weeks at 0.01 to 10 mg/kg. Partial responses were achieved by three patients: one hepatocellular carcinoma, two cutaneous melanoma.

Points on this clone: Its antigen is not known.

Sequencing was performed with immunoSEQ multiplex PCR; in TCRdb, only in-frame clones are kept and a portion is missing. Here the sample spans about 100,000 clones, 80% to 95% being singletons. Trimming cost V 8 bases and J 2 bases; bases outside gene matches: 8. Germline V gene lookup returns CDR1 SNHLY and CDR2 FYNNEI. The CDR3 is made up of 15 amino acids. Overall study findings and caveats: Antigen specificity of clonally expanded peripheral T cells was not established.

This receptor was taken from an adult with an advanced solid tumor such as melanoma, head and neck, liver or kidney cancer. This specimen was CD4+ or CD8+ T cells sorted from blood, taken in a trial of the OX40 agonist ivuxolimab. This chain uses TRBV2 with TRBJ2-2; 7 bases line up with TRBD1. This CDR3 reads CASSGGPLNTGELFF. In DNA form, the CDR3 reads TGTGCCAGCTCAGGGGGACCCCTCAACACCGGGGAGCTGTTTTTT.